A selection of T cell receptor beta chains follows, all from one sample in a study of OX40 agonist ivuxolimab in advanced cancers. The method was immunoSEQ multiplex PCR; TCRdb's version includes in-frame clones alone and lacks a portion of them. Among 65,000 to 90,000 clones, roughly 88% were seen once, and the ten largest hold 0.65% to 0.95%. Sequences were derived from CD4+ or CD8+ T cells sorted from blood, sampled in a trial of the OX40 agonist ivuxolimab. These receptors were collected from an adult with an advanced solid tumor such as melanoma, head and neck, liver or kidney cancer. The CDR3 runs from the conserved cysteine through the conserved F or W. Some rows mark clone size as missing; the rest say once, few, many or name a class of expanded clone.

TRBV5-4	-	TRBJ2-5	CASSFPGQRQWETQYF
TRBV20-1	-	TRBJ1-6	CKLPRSPLHF
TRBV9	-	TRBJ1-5	CASSVGLGTPQHF
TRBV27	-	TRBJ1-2	CASSSTRQGGRYTF
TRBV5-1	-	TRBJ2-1	CASSLATRSEQFF
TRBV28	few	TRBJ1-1	CASSLLDSEAFF
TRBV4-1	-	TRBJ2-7	CASSLADRTYEQYF
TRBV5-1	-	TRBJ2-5	CASSMGRSLQETQYF
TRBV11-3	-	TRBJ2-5	CASSSGIRETQYF
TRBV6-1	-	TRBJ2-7	CASRPPGQGYEQYF
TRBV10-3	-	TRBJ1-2	CAISGQATNYGYTF
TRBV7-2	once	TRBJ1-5	CASSLVQSSNQPQHF
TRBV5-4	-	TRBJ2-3	CASSPGLSTDTQYF
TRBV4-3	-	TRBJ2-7	CASSQDGTGSYEQYF
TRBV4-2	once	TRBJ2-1	CASSPAGSNEQFF
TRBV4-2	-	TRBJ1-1	CASSQEGAGGNTEAFF
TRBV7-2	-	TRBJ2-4	CASSLGIGQGQNIQYF
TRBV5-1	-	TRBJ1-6	CASSFSVGSPLHF
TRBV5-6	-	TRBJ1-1	CASSRRQTMNTEAFF
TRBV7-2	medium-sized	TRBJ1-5	CASSFSNQPQHF
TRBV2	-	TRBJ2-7	CASSYRTAFSYEQYF
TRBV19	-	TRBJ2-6	CASLWSGANVLTF
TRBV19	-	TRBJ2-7	CASSKNSGSTVGEQYF
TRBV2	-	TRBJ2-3	CASSDVVGLSTDTQYF
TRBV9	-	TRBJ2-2	CASSVDGYGELFF
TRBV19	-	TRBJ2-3	CASSISFFLDTQYF
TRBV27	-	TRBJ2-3	CASSLSRERDTQYF
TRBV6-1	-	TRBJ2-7	CASSEGEQYF
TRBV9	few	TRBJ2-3	CASSTRGQDSQYF
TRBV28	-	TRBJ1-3	CASNTQHPGGNTIYF
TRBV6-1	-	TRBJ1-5	CASSGDRAGQPQHF
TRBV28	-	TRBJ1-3	CASSLRGGYANTIYF
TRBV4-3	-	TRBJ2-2	CASRHGRRNGELFF
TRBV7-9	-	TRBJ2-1	CASNYGRTYNEQFF
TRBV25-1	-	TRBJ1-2	CASSEGEGRVGGYTF
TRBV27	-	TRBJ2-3	CASSDRALAGEDTQYF
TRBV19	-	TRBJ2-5	CASSITSRAGQETQYF
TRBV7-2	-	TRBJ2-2	CASSLVRQGELFF
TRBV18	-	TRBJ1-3	CASSPDRSSGNTIYF
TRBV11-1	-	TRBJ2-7	CASSDQGGAYEQYF
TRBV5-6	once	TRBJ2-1	CASSSSGRVNEQFF
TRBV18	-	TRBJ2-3	CASSPREVGTDTQYF
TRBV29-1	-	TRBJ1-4	CSVEFSGGEKLFF
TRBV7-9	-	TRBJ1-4	CASSFGATNEKLFF
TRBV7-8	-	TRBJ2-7	CASTPGPTGGYEQYF
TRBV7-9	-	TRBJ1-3	CASSLPSSGNTIYF